The 21 T cell receptor beta chains below come from one sample, sequenced in a study of cytomegalovirus exposure and HLA in healthy donors. The data were produced by immunoSEQ multiplex PCR, yet TCRdb's version contains in-frame clones alone and is incomplete. The table records 45,000 to 65,000 clones, approximately 89% of them present only once. Sequencing used PBMCs. Receptors were obtained from a woman between 18 and 29 years old in good health and CMV-seropositive.

This clone occurred once. This rearrangement joins TRBV7-9 to TRBJ1-5; D is unresolved. There are 14 residues in the CDR3. The germline gives CDR1 SEHNR, CDR2 FQNEAQ (reference sequence). V lost 8 bases and J 9 bases, leaving 20 bases between the germline ends. This CDR3 is CASGPGSPFGPQHF. CDR3 nucleotide sequence: TGTGCCAGCGGGCCGGGAAGCCCATTCGGGCCCCAGCATTTT.

V usage is TRBV28 and J usage is TRBJ1-2, with D perhaps TRBD1 (6 bases). CDR3 length: 10 residues. CDR1 MDHEN and CDR2 SYDVKM come from the germline V gene. CDR3: CGGQLYGYTF. The CDR3 DNA is TGTGGCGGACAGCTGTATGGCTACACCTTC.

CDR3 coding DNA: TGTGCCAGCAGCCCACCCATCGGGGGTACTGGAAACACCATATATTTT. This sequence encodes CASSPPIGGTGNTIYF. This chain uses TRBV7-9 with TRBJ1-3; a possible D gene is TRBD1 (5 bases). V was trimmed by 5 bases and J by 2 bases, leaving 16 bases between them. The CDR3 runs to 16 residues. Germline CDR1 SEHNR, CDR2 FQNEAQ (reference sequence).

The chain has TRBV5-1 and TRBJ1-5, with D possibly being TRBD1 (5 bases). This CDR3 is 15 amino acids long. Per the germline V gene, CDR1 is SGHRS and CDR2 is YFSETQ. The ends were cut back, 0 bases at V and 6 bases at J, with 13 bases in the middle. The CDR3 loop is CASSLDGGEGQPQHF. CDR3 bases: TGCGCCAGCAGCTTGGATGGAGGGGAAGGTCAGCCCCAGCATTTT.

J is TRBJ2-2 and V is TRBV28, with a tentative D call TRBD2 (6 bases). From germline, CDR1 is MDHEN and CDR2 SYDVKM. The CDR3 is made up of 13 amino acids. The V and J ends lost 5 bases and 3 bases respectively, with 7 bases between them. The CDR3 protein is CASSRLDTGELFF. In DNA form, the CDR3 reads TGTGCCAGCAGTCGACTAGACACCGGGGAGCTGTTTTTT. Full variable domain (remainder filled in from reference TRBV28 and TRBJ2-2): DVKVTQSSRYLVKRTGEKVFLECVQDMDHENMFWYRQDPGLGLRLIYFSYDVKMKEKGDIPEGYSVSREKKERFSLILESASTNQTSMYLCASSRLDTGELFFGEGSRLTVL.

This rearrangement joins TRBV4-1 to TRBJ1-6, with TRBD1 matching 9 bases. Germline V gene sequence: CDR1 MGHRA, CDR2 YSYEKL. V was pared by 0 bases and J by 7 bases, with 1 base of the junction left unmatched. CDR3 length equals 15 residues. This CDR3 reads CASSQDGTGNSPLHF. Here the CDR3 DNA reads TGCGCCAGCAGCCAAGATGGGACAGGGAATTCACCCCTCCACTTT.

This clone was seen more than once but under ten times. The J gene is TRBJ2-7, the V gene TRBV5-1; D is ambiguous. CDR1 is SGHRS and CDR2 is YFSETQ in the germline V gene. This CDR3 region has 15 residues. The V end lost 0 bases, the J end lost 2 bases, and 12 bases lay between the germline ends. In DNA, the CDR3 is TGCGCCAGCAGCTTGGACAGCAACCTCGCCTACGAGCAGTACTTC. It encodes CASSLDSNLAYEQYF.

This chain joins TRBV4-2 and TRBJ2-5; D is perhaps TRBD1 (6 bases). Germline assignment: CDR1 LGHNA and CDR2 YNFKEQ. CDR3 length equals 16 residues. Trimming took 3 bases from V and 6 from J, leaving 20 bases between them. CDR3 sequence (DNA): TGTGCCAGCAGCCAGGTCGATGGGGCAGGGGAGCAGACCCAGTACTTC. It specifies CASSQVDGAGEQTQYF.

This chain uses TRBV5-6 with TRBJ1-6; D is perhaps TRBD1 (6 bases). Trimming took off 0 bases at V and 7 bases at J, with 11 bases between the two ends. CDR3 size: 15 residues. Germline loops: CDR1 SGHDT, CDR2 YYEEEE. CDR3 in amino acids: CASSLGAGDNSPLHF. In DNA, the CDR3 is TGTGCCAGCAGCTTGGGTGCAGGGGACAATTCACCCCTCCACTTT.

The chain carries TRBV9 and TRBJ2-5; 7 nucleotides agree with TRBD1. The V segment lost 0 bases and the J segment 9 bases; nucleotides outside the gene matches: 5. The CDR3 has 13 amino acids. Germline CDR1 is SGDLS and CDR2 is YYNGEE. The CDR3 loop is CASSVGDRESQYF. CDR3 bases: TGTGCCAGCAGCGTAGGCGACAGGGAGTCCCAGTACTTC. Full variable domain (missing parts from reference TRBV9 and TRBJ2-5): DSGVTQTPKHLITATGQRVTLRCSPRSGDLSVYWYQQSLDQGLQFLIQYYNGEERAKGNILERFSAQQFPDLHSELNLSSLELGDSALYFCASSVGDRESQYFGPGTRLLVL.

The J gene is TRBJ1-2, the V gene TRBV7-2; D perhaps matches TRBD1 (6 bases). Trimming took off 8 bases at V and 0 bases at J, with 13 bases between the two ends. The CDR3 covers 14 residues. From germline, CDR1 is SGHTA and CDR2 FQGNSA. The CDR3 loop reads CASSRDTTNYGYTF. In nucleotides, the CDR3 is TGTGCCAGCTCTCGGGACACCACTAACTATGGCTACACCTTC.

This clone was recorded once. This chain links TRBV18 with TRBJ1-5; tentatively, D is TRBD1 (5 bases). Germline CDR1 reads KGHSH; CDR2 reads LQKENI. Deletions cut 3 bases from V and 7 bases from J, with 10 bases between. The CDR3 has 13 residues. CDR3 in DNA: TGTGCCAGCTCACCGTATCAGGGACAGCCCCAGCATTTT. Amino acids: CASSPYQGQPQHF.

This clone is medium-sized by share. V usage is TRBV6-1 and J usage is TRBJ1-6, with D perhaps TRBD1 (6 bases). The CDR3 is 13 residues long. V lost 3 bases, J lost 10 bases, and 10 bases lay in between. The germline V gene encodes CDR1 MNHNS and CDR2 SASEGT. The CDR3: CASSDRDNSPLHF. For the CDR3, the DNA is TGTGCCAGCAGTGACAGGGACAACTCACCCCTCCACTTT.

V gene TRBV18 combines with J gene TRBJ1-2; TRBD1 matches at 10 bases. Germline V gene lookup returns CDR1 KGHSH and CDR2 LQKENI. With 0 bases clipped from V and 6 bases from J, the junction kept 7 bases outside the gene matches. The CDR3 spans 16 residues. The CDR3: CASSPPSRDRGHGYTF. CDR3 in DNA: TGTGCCAGCTCACCACCGAGCCGGGACAGGGGTCATGGCTACACCTTC.

The chain's CDR3 is CASSPVGGRDTEAFF. CDR3 coding DNA: TGTGCCAGCAGCCCTGTCGGGGGTCGGGACACTGAAGCTTTCTTT. This chain connects TRBV28 to TRBJ1-1; D might be TRBD1 (5 bases). Germline loops: CDR1 MDHEN, CDR2 SYDVKM. The CDR3 has 15 amino acids. The germline V and J ends were trimmed by 6 bases and 3 bases, with 17 bases remaining between them.

This clone has only a few counts. The chain couples TRBV6-4 to TRBJ1-2, with TRBD1 matching over 10 bases. The V gene's germline CDR1 is MRHNA and CDR2 SNTAGT. This CDR3 contains 14 residues. Trimming cost V 6 bases and J 6 bases; bases outside gene matches: 7. The CDR3 DNA sequence: TGTGCCAGCAGCTCCGGGACAGGGGCGGATGGCTACACCTTC. This gives the protein CASSSGTGADGYTF.

The V and J genes are TRBV2 and TRBJ1-5; perhaps TRBD1 as D (6 bases). This CDR3 comprises 14 residues. Trimming took 3 bases from V and 11 from J, leaving 17 bases between them. CDR1 SNHLY and CDR2 FYNNEI come from the germline V gene. Written as DNA, the CDR3 is TGTGCCAGCAGTGATGAGCAACAGGGACCGGCCCAGCATTTT. Its translation is CASSDEQQGPAQHF.

This chain joins TRBV30 and TRBJ1-6; TRBD1 is a possible D gene (6 bases). The V gene lost 0 bases and the J gene lost 8 bases, with 14 bases spanning the gap. The CDR3 has 15 residues. The germline V gene encodes CDR1 GTSNPN and CDR2 SVGIG (reference sequence). The CDR3, as DNA: TGTGCCTGGAGTGTTGGGGGCGCTCGCTATTCACCCCTCCACTTT. Translated, it gives CAWSVGGARYSPLHF.

The V and J genes are TRBV30 and TRBJ2-2; D unresolved. The germline V gene has CDR1 GTSNPN and CDR2 SVGIG (reference sequence). The CDR3 is 14 amino acids. V dropped 3 bases and J dropped 6 bases, with 14 bases sitting between them. The CDR3 DNA reads TGTGCCTGGAGACCCGGGTCCCTTTCCGGGGAGCTGTTTTTT. This encodes CAWRPGSLSGELFF.

J is TRBJ2-3 and V is TRBV2; 7 bases align to TRBD2. In germline, CDR1 is SNHLY, CDR2 FYNNEI. V trimming: 2 bases; J trimming: 6 bases; junction bases outside the gene matches: 5. The CDR3 has 14 amino acids. In DNA form, the CDR3 reads TGTGCCAGCAGTGAATGGCAGGGAGGGGATACGCAGTATTTT. Translating it yields CASSEWQGGDTQYF.

The V and J genes are TRBV28 and TRBJ1-2; D is possibly TRBD1 (5 bases). Germline V gene sequence: CDR1 MDHEN, CDR2 SYDVKM. With 2 bases removed from V and 3 bases from J, the gap between germline ends came to 10 bases. This CDR3 is built from 14 residues. The CDR3 coding sequence is TGTGCCAGCAGTTTAGGGGCGCTGGACTATGGCTACACCTTC. Amino acids: CASSLGALDYGYTF.